This T cell receptor beta chain came from a study of blood T cell repertoires in COVID-19. Overall study context: Acute and convalescent COVID-19 samples came from the United States, Italy and Spain. PBMCs, B-cell-depleted T cells, or T cells provided the cDNA or gDNA that made up the material.

Living in about two dozen US areas, the participants were between 18 and 89 years of age. The study assigned cohorts using participant-reported clinical history. The table came from immunoSEQ multiplex PCR; TCRdb's copy has only in-frame clones and leaves some out. Among around 250,000 clones listed, 80% to 90% were seen once. Germline V gene sequence: CDR1 SGHTA, CDR2 FQGNSA. CDR3 size: 16 residues. J lost 3 bases, V lost 5 bases, and 8 bases had no gene match. This chain connects TRBV7-2 to TRBJ1-5; 9 bases are shared with TRBD1. Sequencing was performed on PBMCs or T cells enriched from blood (not recorded which). The receptor was isolated from a woman between 25 and 40 years old who had recovered from COVID-19. The CDR3 region is CASSPAGQGFNQPQHF. The CDR3 nucleotides read TGTGCCAGCAGCCCCGCGGGACAGGGTTTCAATCAGCCCCAGCATTTT. Filled out from reference TRBV7-2 and TRBJ1-5, the complete variable domain reads GAGVSQSPSNKVTEKGKDVELRCDPISGHTALYWYRQSLGQGLEFLIYFQGNSAPDKSGLPSDRFSAERTGGSVSTLTIQRTQQEDSAVYLCASSPAGQGFNQPQHFGDGTRLSIL.